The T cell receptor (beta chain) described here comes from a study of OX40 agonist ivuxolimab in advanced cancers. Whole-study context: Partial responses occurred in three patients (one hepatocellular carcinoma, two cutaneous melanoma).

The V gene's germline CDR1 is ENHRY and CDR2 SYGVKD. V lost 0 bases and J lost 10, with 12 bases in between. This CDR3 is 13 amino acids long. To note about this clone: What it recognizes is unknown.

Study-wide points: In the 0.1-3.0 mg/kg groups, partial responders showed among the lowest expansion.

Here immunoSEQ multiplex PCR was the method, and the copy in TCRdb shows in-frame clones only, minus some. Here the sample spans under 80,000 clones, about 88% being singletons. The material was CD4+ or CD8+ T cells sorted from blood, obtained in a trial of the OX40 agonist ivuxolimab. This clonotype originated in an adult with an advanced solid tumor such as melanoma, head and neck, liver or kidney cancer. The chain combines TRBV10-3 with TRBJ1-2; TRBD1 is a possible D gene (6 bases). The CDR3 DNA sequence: TGTGCCATCAGTGAGTCGCCGGGACACGACTACACCTTC. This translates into CAISESPGHDYTF.